The next 23 T cell receptor beta chains were all read from a single sample in a study of blood T cell repertoires in COVID-19. Clones were read by immunoSEQ multiplex PCR, and TCRdb kept only the in-frame ones, dropping some. The sample shows under 140,000 clones, approximately 85% of them seen only once. The source material was peripheral blood. Receptors originate from a woman between 55 and 75 years old with acute or convalescent COVID-19.

The chain links TRBV5-6 to TRBJ2-1; 11 nucleotides agree with TRBD1. Germline V gene sequence: CDR1 SGHDT, CDR2 YYEEEE. V dropped 0 bases and J dropped 8; count of bases not matched to a gene: 4. The CDR3 loop spans 15 amino acids. This CDR3 reads CASSLAGTGGYEQFF. The CDR3 DNA sequence: TGTGCCAGCAGCTTGGCCGGGACAGGGGGGTATGAGCAGTTCTTC.

The genes are TRBV5-1 and TRBJ2-7; D is possibly TRBD1 (5 bases). Between the trimmed V and J ends, which lost 0 bases and 2 bases, there was a span of 12 bases. The CDR3 contains 15 residues. Germline V gene lookup returns CDR1 SGHRS and CDR2 YFSETQ. CDR3 region: CASSLAGQDTYEQYF. The CDR3 nucleotides are TGCGCCAGCAGCTTGGCTGGGCAGGACACCTACGAGCAGTACTTC.

This clone appeared a single time. V usage is TRBV27 and J usage is TRBJ2-5; 8 bases match TRBD2. The CDR3 is 15 residues long. From germline, CDR1 is MNHEY and CDR2 SMNVEV (reference sequence). The V segment lost 5 bases and the J segment 1 base; nucleotides outside the gene matches: 6. CDR3 in DNA: TGTGCCAGCAGTCCCCTAGCGGGTCTCCAAGAGACCCAGTACTTC. Translated: CASSPLAGLQETQYF.

About this clone: Compared with germline, one end of the junction differs, possibly owing to a read error. The chain uses TRBV3-1 (or the pseudogene TRBV3-2) and TRBJ1-2, with D uncertain. The CDR3 contains 13 residues. Germline loops: CDR1 LGHDT, CDR2 YNNKEL (reference sequence). CDR3 sequence (DNA): TGTGCCAGCAGCCAAGATAGGAGCCTCCGGCTCGCCTTC. As protein: CASSQDRSLRLAF.

This clone turned up a few times. The rearrangement links TRBV7-9 to TRBJ1-6; D not certain. The V gene lost 4 bases and the J gene lost 0 bases, with 7 bases spanning the gap. This CDR3 is built from 15 residues. CDR1 and CDR2 (germline): SEHNR, FQNEAQ (reference sequence). CDR3: CASSSAGSYNSPLHF. CDR3 bases: TGTGCCAGCAGCTCCGCCGGCTCCTATAATTCACCCCTCCACTTT.

This clone was seen a handful of times. The chain uses TRBV5-1 and TRBJ2-3, with D possibly being TRBD1 (5 bases). The CDR3 is made up of 16 amino acids. V dropped 0 bases and J dropped 3 bases, with 14 bases sitting between them. Germline CDR1 SGHRS, CDR2 YFSETQ. CDR3 sequence (DNA): TGCGCCAGCAGCTTGGAGGGCAGGGTCGGGACAGATACGCAGTATTTT. This translates into CASSLEGRVGTDTQYF. Drawing the rest from reference TRBV5-1 and TRBJ2-3, the complete variable domain is KAGVTQTPRYLIKTRGQQVTLSCSPISGHRSVSWYQQTPGQGLQFLFEYFSETQRNKGNFPGRFSGRQFSNSRSEMNVSTLELGDSALYLCASSLEGRVGTDTQYFGPGTRLTVL.

J is TRBJ2-1 and V is TRBV6-5; unclear D gene. This CDR3 is 12 amino acids long. Per germline, CDR1 MNHEY and CDR2 SVGAGI. The V and J ends lost 10 bases and 7 bases respectively, with 14 bases between them. The CDR3 DNA is TGTGCCACTTCGACCCCCGGGAATGAGCAGTTCTTC. The encoded protein is CATSTPGNEQFF.

The chain couples TRBV6-6 to TRBJ2-3; D gene uncertain. This CDR3 contains 15 residues. Trimming took 7 bases from V and 8 from J, leaving 22 bases between them. CDR1 and CDR2 (germline): MNHNY, SVGAGI (reference sequence). CDR3 coding DNA: TGTGCCAGCACCTCCCCAGACCTCCACAGTGGTACGCAGTATTTT. It yields the protein CASTSPDLHSGTQYF.

This chain uses TRBV5-1 with TRBJ2-7, with 8 bases fitting TRBD2. Germline loops: CDR1 SGHRS, CDR2 YFSETQ. J lost 3 bases, V lost 2 bases, and 4 bases had no gene match. CDR3 length: 14 amino acids. The CDR3, as DNA: TGCGCCAGCAGCTTTAGCGGGGAGGACTACGAGCAGTACTTC. Protein: CASSFSGEDYEQYF.

The gene calls are TRBV4-3 and TRBJ2-1, with D uncertain. Deletions cut 0 bases from V and 2 bases from J, with 8 bases between. CDR3 size: 15 residues. Germline V gene data show CDR1 as LGHNA and CDR2 as YSLEER. The CDR3 coding sequence is TGCGCCAGCAGCCAAGACAGGCAGCCCTACAATGAGCAGTTCTTC. It is translated as CASSQDRQPYNEQFF.

The V and J genes are TRBV5-5 and TRBJ2-1, with 7 bases lining up with TRBD1. Germline V gives CDR1 SGHKS, CDR2 YYEKEE (reference sequence). Germline trimming cut 2 bases from V and 11 bases from J; bases unmatched to any gene: 10. This CDR3 is built from 14 residues. CDR3 in amino acids: CASSLSFKGGKQFF. CDR3 coding DNA: TGTGCCAGCAGCTTATCGTTTAAAGGGGGCAAGCAGTTCTTC.

This clone is a singleton in its sample. The chain combines TRBV9 with TRBJ2-7, with a possible D match to TRBD2 (6 bases). Per germline, CDR1 SGDLS and CDR2 YYNGEE. Trimming pared 2 bases from V and 6 bases from J, leaving 15 bases between. This CDR3 is built from 14 residues. This chain's CDR3 is CASSVDGEVLEQYF. Here the CDR3 DNA reads TGTGCCAGCAGCGTGGACGGGGAGGTACTCGAGCAGTACTTC.

This chain uses TRBV30 with TRBJ1-2, with no clear D. CDR1 and CDR2 from the germline V gene are GTSNPN and SVGIG (reference sequence). CDR3 length: 13 residues. V lost 2 bases to trimming and J lost 0 bases, with 7 bases between them. The CDR3 region is CAWSLRTNYGYTF. DNA for the CDR3: TGTGCCTGGAGTCTTCGTACTAACTATGGCTACACCTTC.

As concerns this clone: This CDR3 is also generated by other DNA sequences in the sample. V usage is TRBV5-4 and J usage is TRBJ2-5; tentatively, D is TRBD2 (6 bases). Germline V gene lookup returns CDR1 SGHNT and CDR2 YYREEE (reference sequence). V was trimmed by 4 bases and J by 2 bases, leaving 12 bases between them. There are 14 residues in the CDR3. Here the CDR3 reads CASSEGGSQETQYF. The CDR3 coding sequence is TGTGCCAGCAGCGAAGGAGGGAGTCAAGAGACCCAGTACTTC.

The rearrangement joins TRBV19 to TRBJ1-5; unclear D gene. The V end was cut by 6 bases, the J end by 6 bases, with 15 bases between. This CDR3 contains 14 residues. Germline V gene data show CDR1 as LNHDA and CDR2 as SQIVND (reference sequence). The CDR3 loop is CASRMTPGGQPQHF. The DNA for the CDR3 is TGTGCCAGTAGAATGACCCCCGGAGGTCAGCCCCAGCATTTT.

The chain uses TRBV7-2 and TRBJ1-4; no clear D gene. The V and J ends lost 2 bases and 4 bases respectively, with 8 bases between them. Germline lookup yields CDR1 SGHTA and CDR2 FQGNSA. CDR3 length: 14 residues. This CDR3 is CASSLSAYNEKLFF. The CDR3 DNA sequence: TGTGCCAGCAGCTTATCAGCGTATAATGAAAAACTGTTTTTT.

V is TRBV5-1 and J is TRBJ2-2; a possible D gene is TRBD2 (5 bases). The length of the CDR3 is 14 residues. From germline, CDR1 is SGHRS and CDR2 YFSETQ. V was trimmed by 0 bases and J by 3 bases, leaving 6 bases between them. The DNA for the CDR3 is TGCGCCAGCAGCTTGGACGGGGACACCGGGGAGCTGTTTTTT. Translation gives CASSLDGDTGELFF. Variable domain in full (rest from reference TRBV5-1 and TRBJ2-2): KAGVTQTPRYLIKTRGQQVTLSCSPISGHRSVSWYQQTPGQGLQFLFEYFSETQRNKGNFPGRFSGRQFSNSRSEMNVSTLELGDSALYLCASSLDGDTGELFFGEGSRLTVL.

This chain uses TRBV6-5 with TRBJ2-7, with TRBD2 matching 10 bases. This CDR3 is built from 15 residues. Losses at the gene ends were 7 bases for V and 0 bases for J; bases not matched to a gene: 6. Germline CDR1 reads MNHEY; CDR2 reads SVGAGI. The CDR3 nucleotides are TGTGCCAGCAAACCTAGCGGGGGTCTCTCCTACGAGCAGTACTTC. This translates into CASKPSGGLSYEQYF.

The CDR3 region is CASRVETGGLGQPQHF. CDR3 sequence (DNA): TGTGCCAGCAGGGTTGAGACAGGGGGACTGGGTCAGCCCCAGCATTTT. The chain uses TRBV2 and TRBJ1-5, with 9 bases lining up with TRBD1. The V gene's germline CDR1 is SNHLY and CDR2 FYNNEI. The CDR3 is 16 residues long. Germline trimming cut 6 bases from V and 6 bases from J; bases unmatched to any gene: 12.

The chain recombines TRBV2 with TRBJ2-7, with 10 bases lining up with TRBD1. This CDR3 region has 14 residues. V was pared by 6 bases and J by 9 bases, with 11 bases of the junction left unmatched. Germline V lookup: CDR1 SNHLY, CDR2 FYNNEI. The CDR3 DNA follows: TGTGCCAGCAGGGAACCGGGACAGGGGTTCGGGCAGTACTTC. This codes for CASREPGQGFGQYF.

The chain recombines TRBV21-1 with TRBJ1-1. TRBV21-1 is termed a pseudogene. This CDR3 has 16 residues. CDR3 sequence (DNA): TGTGCCAGCAGCAAAGGGGGGGACTGCCATTATACTGAAGCTTTCTTT. Its translation: CASSKGGDCHYTEAFF.

CDR3 coding DNA: TGTGCCAGCAGTCGCCAGGGTGACACCGGGGAGCTGTTTTTT. Its translation is CASSRQGDTGELFF. This chain joins TRBV3-1 (or the pseudogene TRBV3-2) and TRBJ2-2, with D possibly TRBD1 on 5 matching bases. The germline gives CDR1 LGHDT, CDR2 YNNKEL (reference sequence). This CDR3 region has 14 residues. The V end was cut by 6 bases, the J end by 3 bases, with 11 bases between.

The chain combines TRBV11-2 with TRBJ2-7; D is perhaps TRBD1 (5 bases). The germline V gene encodes CDR1 SGHAT and CDR2 FQNNGV. V lost 1 base to trimming and J lost 4 bases, with 14 bases between them. The CDR3 spans 15 residues. The CDR3 bases are TGTGCCAGCAGCTTAGTCCCAGGGCTCCCTTACGAGCAGTACTTC. Translating it yields CASSLVPGLPYEQYF.